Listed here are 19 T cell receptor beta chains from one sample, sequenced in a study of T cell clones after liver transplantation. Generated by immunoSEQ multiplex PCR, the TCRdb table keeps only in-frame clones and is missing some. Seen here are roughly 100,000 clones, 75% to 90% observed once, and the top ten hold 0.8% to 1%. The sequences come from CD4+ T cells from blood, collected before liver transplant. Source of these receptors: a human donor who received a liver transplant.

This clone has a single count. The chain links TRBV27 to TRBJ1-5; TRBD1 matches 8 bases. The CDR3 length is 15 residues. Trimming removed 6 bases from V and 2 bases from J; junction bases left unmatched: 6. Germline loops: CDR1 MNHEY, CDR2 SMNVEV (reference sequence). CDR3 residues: CASRRTGRGNQPQHF. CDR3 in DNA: TGTGCCAGCAGACGGACAGGGAGGGGCAATCAGCCCCAGCATTTT.

This chain's CDR3 is CASRNRQGNTDTQYF. The CDR3 DNA reads as TGTGCCAGCAGGAACCGACAGGGAAACACAGATACGCAGTATTTT. The rearrangement links TRBV11-2 to TRBJ2-3; 7 bases are a match to TRBD1. V shed 6 bases and J 2 bases; nucleotides not matched to a gene: 8. CDR3 length: 15 residues. Germline lookup yields CDR1 SGHAT and CDR2 FQNNGV.

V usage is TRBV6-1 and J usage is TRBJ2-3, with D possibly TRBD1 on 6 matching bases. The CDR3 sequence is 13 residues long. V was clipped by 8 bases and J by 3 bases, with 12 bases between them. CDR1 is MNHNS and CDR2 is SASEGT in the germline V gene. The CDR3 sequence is CASLTRGTDTQYF. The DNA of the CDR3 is TGTGCCAGCTTGACCAGGGGAACAGATACGCAGTATTTT.

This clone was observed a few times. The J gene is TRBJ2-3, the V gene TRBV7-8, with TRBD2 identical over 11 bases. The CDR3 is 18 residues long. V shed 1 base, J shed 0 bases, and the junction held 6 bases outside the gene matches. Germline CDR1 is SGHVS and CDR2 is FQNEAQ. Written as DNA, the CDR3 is TGTGCCAGCAGCTTAGAGGGTAGCGGGGGGGCTAGCACAGATACGCAGTATTTT. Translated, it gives CASSLEGSGGASTDTQYF.

The CDR3 region has the DNA TGTGCCAGTCAAGGACTAGCGGTCACAGATACGCAGTATTTT. It codes for CASQGLAVTDTQYF. The V and J genes are TRBV19 and TRBJ2-3, with 10 bases identical to TRBD2. Trimming took 8 bases from V and 2 from J; bases not matched to a gene: 4. Germline CDR1 reads LNHDA; CDR2 reads SQIVND (reference sequence). This CDR3 is built from 14 residues.

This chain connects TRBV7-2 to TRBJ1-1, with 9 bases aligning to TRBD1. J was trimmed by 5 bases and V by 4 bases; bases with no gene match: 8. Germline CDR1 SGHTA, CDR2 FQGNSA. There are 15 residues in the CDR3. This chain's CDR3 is CASSYSNRGQTEAFF. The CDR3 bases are TGTGCCAGCAGCTACTCAAACAGGGGGCAAACTGAAGCTTTCTTT.

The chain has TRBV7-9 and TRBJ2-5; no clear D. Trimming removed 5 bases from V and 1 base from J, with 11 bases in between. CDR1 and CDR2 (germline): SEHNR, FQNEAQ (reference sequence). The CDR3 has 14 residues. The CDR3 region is CASSPSASQETQYF. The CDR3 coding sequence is TGTGCCAGCAGCCCCAGCGCCTCCCAAGAGACCCAGTACTTC.

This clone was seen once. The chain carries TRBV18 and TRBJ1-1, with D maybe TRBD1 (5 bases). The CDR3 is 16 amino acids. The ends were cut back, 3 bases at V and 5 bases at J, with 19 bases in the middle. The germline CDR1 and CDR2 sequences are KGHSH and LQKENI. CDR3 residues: CASSPRGASEGTEAFF. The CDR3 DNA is TGTGCCAGCTCACCCCGGGGAGCCTCCGAGGGGACTGAAGCTTTCTTT. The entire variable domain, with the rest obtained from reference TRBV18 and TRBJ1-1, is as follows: NAGVMQNPRHLVRRRGQEARLRCSPMKGHSHVYWYRQLPEEGLKFMVYLQKENIIDESGMPKERFSAEFPKEGPSILRIQQVVRGDSAAYFCASSPRGASEGTEAFFGQGTRLTVV.

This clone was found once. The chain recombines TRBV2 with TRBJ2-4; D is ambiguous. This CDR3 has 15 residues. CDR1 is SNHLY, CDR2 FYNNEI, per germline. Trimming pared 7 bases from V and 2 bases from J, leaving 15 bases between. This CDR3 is CASTSQGLTKNIQYF. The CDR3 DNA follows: TGTGCCAGCACGAGCCAAGGGCTCACCAAAAACATTCAGTACTTC.

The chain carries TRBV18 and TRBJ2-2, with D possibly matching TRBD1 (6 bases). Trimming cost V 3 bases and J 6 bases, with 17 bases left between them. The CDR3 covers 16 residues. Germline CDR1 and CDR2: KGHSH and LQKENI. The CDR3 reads CASSPQQGSEAGELFF. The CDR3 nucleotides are TGTGCCAGCTCACCCCAACAGGGCAGTGAAGCCGGGGAGCTGTTTTTT.

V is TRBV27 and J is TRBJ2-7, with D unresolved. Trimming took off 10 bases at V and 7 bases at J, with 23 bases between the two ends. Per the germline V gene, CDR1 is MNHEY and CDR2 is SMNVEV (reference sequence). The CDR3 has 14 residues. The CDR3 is CATRILSALGEQYF. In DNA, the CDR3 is TGTGCCACCCGAATACTCTCCGCCTTAGGGGAGCAGTACTTC.

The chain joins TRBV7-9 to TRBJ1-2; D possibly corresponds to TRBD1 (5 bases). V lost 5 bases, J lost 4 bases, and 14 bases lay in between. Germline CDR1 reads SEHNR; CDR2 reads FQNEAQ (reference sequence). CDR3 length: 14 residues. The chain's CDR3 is CASSPGRPPYGYTF. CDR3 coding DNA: TGTGCCAGCAGCCCGGGACGGCCGCCCTATGGCTACACCTTC.

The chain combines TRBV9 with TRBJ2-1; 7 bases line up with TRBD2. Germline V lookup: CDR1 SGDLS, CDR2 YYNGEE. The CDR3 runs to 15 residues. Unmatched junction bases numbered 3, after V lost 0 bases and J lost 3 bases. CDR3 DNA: TGTGCCAGCAGCGTAGTGAGCGGGGACTACAATGAGCAGTTCTTC. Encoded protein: CASSVVSGDYNEQFF.

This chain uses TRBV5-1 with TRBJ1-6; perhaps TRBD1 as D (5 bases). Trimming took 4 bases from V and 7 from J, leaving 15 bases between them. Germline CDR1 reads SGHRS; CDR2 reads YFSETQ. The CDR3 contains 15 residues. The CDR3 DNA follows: TGCGCCAGCAGCAGGCAAGGGACCCACAATTCACCCCTCCACTTT. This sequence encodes CASSRQGTHNSPLHF.

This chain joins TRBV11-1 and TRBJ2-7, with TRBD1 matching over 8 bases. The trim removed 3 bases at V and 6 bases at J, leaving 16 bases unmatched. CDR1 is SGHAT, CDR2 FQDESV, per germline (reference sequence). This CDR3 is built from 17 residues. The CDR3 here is CASSFPRTGPRVSEQYF. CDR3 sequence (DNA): TGTGCCAGCAGCTTCCCACGGACAGGGCCGAGAGTTAGCGAGCAGTACTTC.

In DNA form, the CDR3 reads TGTGCCAGCAGCAGCGGAGGGGGCACCGGGGAGCTGTTTTTT. Amino acids: CASSSGGGTGELFF. The J gene is TRBJ2-2, the V gene TRBV28; perhaps D is TRBD1 or TRBD2 (6 bases each). This CDR3 has 14 residues. Germline-derived CDR1 and CDR2 are MDHEN and SYDVKM. Deletions cut 6 bases from V and 4 bases from J, with 12 bases between.

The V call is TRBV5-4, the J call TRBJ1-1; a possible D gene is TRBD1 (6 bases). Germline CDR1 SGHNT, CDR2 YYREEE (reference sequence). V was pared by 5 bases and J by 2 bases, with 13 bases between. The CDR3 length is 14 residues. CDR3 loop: CASRKTGPNTEAFF. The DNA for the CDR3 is TGTGCCAGCAGAAAGACAGGCCCCAACACTGAAGCTTTCTTT.

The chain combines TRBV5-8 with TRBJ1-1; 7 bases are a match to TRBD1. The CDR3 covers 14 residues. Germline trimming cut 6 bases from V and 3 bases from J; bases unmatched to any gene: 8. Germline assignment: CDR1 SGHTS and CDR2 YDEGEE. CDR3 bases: TGTGCCAGCAATCCGGGACAGACCCACACTGAAGCTTTCTTT. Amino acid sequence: CASNPGQTHTEAFF.

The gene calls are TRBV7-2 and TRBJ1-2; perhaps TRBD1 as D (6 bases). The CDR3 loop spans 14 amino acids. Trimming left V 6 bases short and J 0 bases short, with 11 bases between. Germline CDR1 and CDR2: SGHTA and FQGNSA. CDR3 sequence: CASSPTGSNYGYTF. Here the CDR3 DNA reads TGTGCCAGCAGTCCGACAGGTTCTAACTATGGCTACACCTTC.